These 30 T cell receptor beta chains were sequenced from one sample in a study of T-cell reconstitution after alpha-beta-depleted transplantation in children. During its preparation, the TCRbeta library received unique molecular identifiers. TCRdb reprocessed the PCR reads via MiXCR and lists one record per CDR3 protein. The data show around 400,000 distinct CDR3 sequences, with about 11% seen just once and 4.5% to 7% held by the top ten. Sample: PBMCs from the stem cell graft donor, taken from the stem cell graft. These receptors all come from a human donor who donated a stem cell graft to a child with acute myeloid leukemia.

This clonotype was found a few times. This rearrangement joins TRBV29-1 to TRBJ2-7; 11 bases align to TRBD2. Trimming removed 4 bases from V and 4 bases from J; junction bases left unmatched: 3. Looked up from germline, CDR1 is SQVTM and CDR2 is ANQGSEA. The CDR3 loop spans 13 amino acids. The CDR3 coding sequence is TGCAGCGTTGTCACTAGCGGGAGTTACGAGCAGTACTTC. Its translation is CSVVTSGSYEQYF.

This clonotype was counted between two and nine times. The rearrangement joins TRBV20-1 to TRBJ1-1; D ambiguous. V was cut by 1 base and J by 1 base, with 7 bases left in between. The CDR3 runs to 13 residues. From germline, CDR1 is DFQATT and CDR2 SNEGSKA (reference sequence). The CDR3 DNA is TGCAGTGCTAGAGGCGGGAAGAACACTGAAGCTTTCTTT. Translation: CSARGGKNTEAFF.

This clonotype has a count of ten or more. The rearrangement uses TRBV5-4 and TRBJ2-3; 10 positions agree with TRBD1. Losses at the gene ends were 4 bases for V and 4 bases for J; bases not matched to a gene: 3. The CDR3 spans 14 residues. The germline V gene has CDR1 SGHNT and CDR2 YYREEE (reference sequence). CDR3 in amino acids: CASSRQGAADTQYF. CDR3 nucleotide sequence: TGTGCCAGCAGCAGACAGGGGGCGGCAGATACGCAGTATTTT.

The CDR3 spells CASSPPDGGYEQYF. As DNA, the CDR3 is TGTGCCAGCAGTCCGCCCGACGGAGGATACGAGCAGTACTTC. J is TRBJ2-7 and V is TRBV27, with D possibly being TRBD2 (5 bases). Trimming took 5 bases from V and 4 from J, leaving 15 bases between them. The CDR3 has 14 amino acids. The germline V gene encodes CDR1 MNHEY and CDR2 SMNVEV (reference sequence).

This clonotype turned up a few times. The rearrangement links TRBV5-1 to TRBJ1-2; the D gene is possibly TRBD1 (6 bases). The CDR3 contains 14 residues. The germline V gene has CDR1 SGHRS and CDR2 YFSETQ. Trimming left V 1 base short and J 7 bases short, with 14 bases between. CDR3 sequence reads: CASSLPGDLSGYTF. In DNA, the CDR3 is TGCGCCAGCAGCTTGCCAGGGGACCTGTCTGGCTACACCTTC.

This chain joins TRBV14 and TRBJ1-1; tentative D call: TRBD1 (6 bases). Between the trimmed V and J ends, which lost 5 bases and 4 bases, there was a span of 17 bases. Germline assignment: CDR1 SGHDN and CDR2 FVKESK. CDR3 length: 15 amino acids. The CDR3 nucleotides read TGTGCCAGCAGCGGACTTTTAGGGGGGGGCACTGAAGCTTTCTTT. The encoded protein is CASSGLLGGGTEAFF.

In this sample, this clonotype turned up a few times. V and J are TRBV20-1 and TRBJ2-1; D is unresolved. Germline V gene sequence: CDR1 DFQATT, CDR2 SNEGSKA (reference sequence). The V end lost 6 bases, the J end lost 5 bases, and 14 bases lay between the germline ends. This CDR3 is 13 amino acids long. CDR3 loop: CSAWAVGNNEQFF. CDR3 in DNA: TGCAGTGCCTGGGCAGTGGGGAACAATGAGCAGTTCTTC.

In this sample, this clonotype turned up many times. The CDR3 protein is CASSSSGTNNEQFF. CDR3 coding DNA: TGTGCCAGCTCATCCTCCGGGACTAACAATGAGCAGTTCTTC. This chain links TRBV18 with TRBJ2-1, with TRBD2 matching 7 bases. The V gene end was trimmed by 5 bases and the J gene end by 5 bases; junction bases not matched to a gene: 6. This CDR3 is built from 14 residues. CDR1 KGHSH and CDR2 LQKENI come from the germline V gene.

This clonotype was picked up a small number of times. The chain has TRBV5-1 and TRBJ1-4; a weak D match, TRBD1 (5 bases). This CDR3 is 15 amino acids long. Trimming cost V 5 bases and J 8 bases, with 19 bases left between them. In germline, CDR1 is SGHRS, CDR2 YFSETQ. The CDR3 bases are TGCGCCAGCAGGGATCTGCGGGGGACCCCGGAAAAACTGTTTTTT. Protein sequence: CASRDLRGTPEKLFF.

This clonotype was seen a handful of times. V usage is TRBV7-2 and J usage is TRBJ1-1; D uncertain. Trimming took off 2 bases at V and 5 bases at J, with 15 bases between the two ends. CDR3 size: 15 residues. CDR1 is SGHTA, CDR2 FQGNSA, per germline. The CDR3 here is CASSLMGTSKTEAFF. The CDR3 coding sequence is TGTGCCAGCAGCTTAATGGGAACCAGTAAGACTGAAGCTTTCTTT. Based on the CDR3 plus reference TRBV7-2 and TRBJ1-1, the full variable domain is GAGVSQSPSNKVTEKGKDVELRCDPISGHTALYWYRQSLGQGLEFLIYFQGNSAPDKSGLPSDRFSAERTGGSVSTLTIQRTQQEDSAVYLCASSLMGTSKTEAFFGQGTRLTVV.

V is TRBV6-1 and J is TRBJ2-7; 7 nucleotides agree with TRBD2. CDR1 and CDR2 from the germline V gene are MNHNS and SASEGT. CDR3 length: 15 amino acids. V lost 10 bases and J lost 4; bases outside the gene matches: 16. CDR3 coding DNA: TGTGCCACCTTTAGCTCGGGCGGGAGTTTGTACGAGCAGTACTTC. Translation: CATFSSGGSLYEQYF.

J is TRBJ2-3 and V is TRBV15; D is unclear. Germline loops: CDR1 LNHNV, CDR2 YYDKDF (reference sequence). V was clipped by 0 bases and J by 3 bases, with 13 bases between them. The CDR3 runs 16 residues. CDR3 residues: CATSRDLRVGTDTQYF. CDR3 DNA sequence: TGTGCCACCAGCAGAGATTTACGGGTTGGTACAGATACGCAGTATTTT.

This rearrangement joins TRBV19 to TRBJ2-7, with 14 bases fitting TRBD2. V dropped 6 bases and J dropped 2; count of bases not matched to a gene: 6. This CDR3 contains 16 residues. From germline, CDR1 is LNHDA and CDR2 SQIVND (reference sequence). The CDR3 DNA reads TGTGCCAGTAGCGCCGGGACTAGCGGGAGAACCTACGAGCAGTACTTC. Translating gives CASSAGTSGRTYEQYF.

The V call is TRBV6-5, the J call TRBJ2-3, with 9 bases that match TRBD2. Germline V gives CDR1 MNHEY, CDR2 SVGAGI. There are 16 residues in the CDR3. Trimming at V came to 0 bases and at J to 6 bases, leaving 7 bases not matched to a gene. DNA of the CDR3: TGTGCCAGCAGTTACTCGAGACTAGCGGCCCCGGATACGCAGTATTTT. It codes for CASSYSRLAAPDTQYF.

This clonotype showed up many times. The genes are TRBV27 and TRBJ2-1; tentative D call: TRBD2 (6 bases). This CDR3 has 14 residues. V shed 4 bases and J shed 7 bases, with 14 bases lying between them. Germline V gene lookup returns CDR1 MNHEY and CDR2 SMNVEV (reference sequence). Here the CDR3 reads CASSSRGAGNEQFF. For the CDR3, the DNA is TGTGCCAGCAGTTCCCGCGGGGCGGGGAATGAGCAGTTCTTC.

This clonotype was recorded many times. This chain links TRBV11-2 with TRBJ2-7, with TRBD1 identical over 8 bases. This CDR3 is 13 amino acids long. J gave up 7 bases and V 6 bases, and 8 bases lay outside the gene matches. Germline V gene lookup returns CDR1 SGHAT and CDR2 FQNNGV. The CDR3 loop is CASRHTGGREQYF. The CDR3 region has the DNA TGTGCCAGCAGACATACAGGGGGACGGGAGCAGTACTTC.

The chain's CDR3 is CASSIYRVHEQYF. The CDR3, as DNA: TGTGCCAGCAGTATCTACAGGGTCCACGAGCAGTACTTC. The rearrangement joins TRBV12-3 or TRBV12-4 to TRBJ2-7; D possibly corresponds to TRBD1 (6 bases). The CDR3 is 13 amino acids. Trimming took off 5 bases at V and 5 bases at J, with 13 bases between the two ends.

The rearrangement uses TRBV5-1 and TRBJ2-1, with D unresolved. This CDR3 comprises 12 residues. V was cut by 2 bases and J by 7 bases, with 7 bases left in between. Germline V gene sequence: CDR1 SGHRS, CDR2 YFSETQ. The CDR3 here is CASSFNSNEQFF. The CDR3 region has the DNA TGCGCCAGCAGCTTTAACAGTAATGAGCAGTTCTTC.

The gene calls are TRBV9 and TRBJ1-6; the D gene is possibly TRBD1 (6 bases). Trimming removed 1 base at V and 6 bases at J, with 11 bases between. This CDR3 is built from 15 residues. CDR1 and CDR2 from the germline V gene are SGDLS and YYNGEE. The CDR3 nucleotides are TGTGCCAGCAGCGTAACCGGGGGCGGTAATTCACCCCTCCACTTT. Protein: CASSVTGGGNSPLHF. Filled out from reference TRBV9 and TRBJ1-6, the complete variable domain reads DSGVTQTPKHLITATGQRVTLRCSPRSGDLSVYWYQQSLDQGLQFLIQYYNGEERAKGNILERFSAQQFPDLHSELNLSSLELGDSALYFCASSVTGGGNSPLHFGNGTRLTVT.

Many counts were recorded for this clonotype. The chain employs TRBV4-2 and TRBJ2-1, with 12 bases fitting TRBD2. The CDR3 has 17 amino acids. V was pared by 4 bases and J by 6 bases, with 10 bases of the junction left unmatched. The germline V gene encodes CDR1 LGHNA and CDR2 YNFKEQ. The CDR3 reads CASSRIQLAGGGNEQFF. The CDR3 DNA reads TGTGCCAGCAGCCGGATACAACTAGCGGGGGGCGGCAATGAGCAGTTCTTC.

This clonotype has at least ten counts. V usage is TRBV29-1 and J usage is TRBJ1-6; tentative D call: TRBD1 (6 bases). V was clipped by 8 bases and J by 7 bases, with 24 bases between them. From germline, CDR1 is SQVTM and CDR2 ANQGSEA. There are 16 residues in the CDR3. The DNA of the CDR3 is TGCAGCCCCGATGGGGGGCGGAAGCCTTGGAATTCACCCCTCCACTTT. This codes for CSPDGGRKPWNSPLHF. Using reference TRBV29-1 and TRBJ1-6 for the parts outside the CDR3, the full variable domain is SAVISQKPSRDICQRGTSLTIQCQVDSQVTMMFWYRQQPGQSLTLIATANQGSEATYESGFVIDKFPISRPNLTFSTLTVSNMSPEDSSIYLCSPDGGRKPWNSPLHFGNGTRLTVT.

The chain uses TRBV6-1 and TRBJ1-2, with D maybe TRBD1 (6 bases). The CDR3 totals 13 residues. CDR1 MNHNS and CDR2 SASEGT come from the germline V gene. V gave up 10 bases and J gave up 4 bases, with 16 bases separating them. The CDR3 loop reads CATEEDSVYGYTF. DNA of the CDR3: TGTGCCACGGAAGAGGACAGCGTCTATGGCTACACCTTC.

At least ten counts were recorded for this clonotype. The chain combines TRBV5-1 with TRBJ2-1; D call uncertain. V was shortened by 1 base and J by 8 bases, with 4 bases between the two germline ends. CDR1 and CDR2 (germline): SGHRS, YFSETQ. The CDR3 loop spans 11 amino acids. CDR3 nucleotide sequence: TGCGCCAGCAGCTTGTGGGATGAGCAGTTCTTC. It is translated as CASSLWDEQFF. Full variable domain (rest looked up from reference TRBV5-1 and TRBJ2-1): KAGVTQTPRYLIKTRGQQVTLSCSPISGHRSVSWYQQTPGQGLQFLFEYFSETQRNKGNFPGRFSGRQFSNSRSEMNVSTLELGDSALYLCASSLWDEQFFGPGTRLTVL.

At least ten counts were recorded for this clonotype. The chain uses TRBV7-9 and TRBJ1-2, with TRBD1 as a possible D gene (6 bases). The CDR3 extends over 14 amino acids. Per the germline V gene, CDR1 is SEHNR and CDR2 is FQNEAQ (reference sequence). Trimming cost V 3 bases and J 0 bases, with 8 bases left between them. The CDR3: CASSFGQSNYGYTF. The CDR3 DNA reads as TGTGCCAGCAGCTTTGGACAGTCTAACTATGGCTACACCTTC.

The rearrangement links TRBV2 to TRBJ1-5; D may be TRBD1 (5 bases). Germline loops: CDR1 SNHLY, CDR2 FYNNEI. The length of the CDR3 is 13 residues. V was trimmed by 9 bases and J by 0 bases, leaving 9 bases between them. The DNA of the CDR3 is TGTGCCAGTGACAGCTATAGCAATCAGCCCCAGCATTTT. Translated, it gives CASDSYSNQPQHF.

This rearrangement joins TRBV10-1 to TRBJ2-1; 9 positions agree with TRBD1. The V gene end was trimmed by 6 bases and the J gene end by 8 bases; junction bases not matched to a gene: 11. Germline CDR1 WNHNN, CDR2 SYGVQD (reference sequence). This CDR3 is built from 15 residues. The CDR3 DNA sequence: TGCGCCAGCAGCGATCCCGGGACAGGGATCGATGAGCAGTTCTTC. Its translation: CASSDPGTGIDEQFF.

The CDR3 DNA is TGCGCCAGCAGCCAGGACACTCGGAACACTGAAGCTTTCTTT. This gives the protein CASSQDTRNTEAFF. The V call is TRBV5-1, the J call TRBJ1-1; D is possibly TRBD1 (5 bases). Germline V gene sequence: CDR1 SGHRS, CDR2 YFSETQ. CDR3 length: 14 amino acids. Trimming cost V 4 bases and J 1 base, with 11 bases left between them.

Ten or more counts support this clonotype. The rearrangement uses TRBV5-1 and TRBJ1-4, with a tentative D call TRBD1 (5 bases). Germline V lookup: CDR1 SGHRS, CDR2 YFSETQ. This CDR3 spans 15 amino acids. V was shortened by 3 bases and J by 5 bases, with 14 bases between the two germline ends. CDR3 sequence: CASSSGLVQNEKLFF. In nucleotides, the CDR3 is TGCGCCAGCAGCTCGGGGCTAGTACAGAATGAAAAACTGTTTTTT.

V gene TRBV19 combines with J gene TRBJ2-7; no reliable D call. Germline loops: CDR1 LNHDA, CDR2 SQIVND (reference sequence). Deletions cut 4 bases from V and 4 bases from J, with 11 bases between. CDR3 length: 13 amino acids. The CDR3 DNA follows: TGTGCCAGTAGTAGTCAAATCGGTTACGAGCAGTACGTC. Protein product: CASSSQIGYEQYV.

This chain uses TRBV20-1 with TRBJ2-1; 8 nucleotides match TRBD2. V lost 0 bases to trimming and J lost 9 bases; unmatched junction nucleotides: 7. The germline gives CDR1 DFQATT, CDR2 SNEGSKA (reference sequence). The CDR3 spans 14 residues. The CDR3, as DNA: TGCAGTGCTAGAGATCCCCAGCGGGGGTTTGAGCAGTTCTTC. Encoded protein: CSARDPQRGFEQFF.